This entry lists 8 T cell receptor beta chains sequenced from one sample in a study of T cell responses to AZD1222 COVID-19 vaccine. Libraries were prepared by immunoSEQ multiplex PCR; TCRdb keeps only in-frame clonotypes and omits some of them. The sample has 95,000 to 130,000 clones, approximately 85% seen once. Sequenced material: peripheral blood, taken on day 0 of MenACWY control vaccination. Source of these receptors: an adult in good health.

This rearrangement joins TRBV5-1 to TRBJ2-3; D possibly corresponds to TRBD1 (7 bases). V lost 3 bases and J lost 4, with 15 bases in between. The CDR3 has 15 amino acids. CDR1 is SGHRS, CDR2 YFSETQ, per germline. CDR3 in amino acids: CASSSLQGGADTQYF. For the CDR3, the DNA is TGCGCCAGCAGCTCCCTTCAGGGGGGAGCAGATACGCAGTATTTT.

V and J are TRBV5-1 and TRBJ1-6, with unresolved D. The CDR3 is 15 residues long. Per the germline V gene, CDR1 is SGHRS and CDR2 is YFSETQ. The V and J ends lost 6 bases and 4 bases respectively, with 14 bases between them. DNA for the CDR3: TGCGCCAGCACCTATGTAGGGATATATAATTCACCCCTCCACTTT. Its protein is CASTYVGIYNSPLHF.

The J gene is TRBJ1-1, the V gene TRBV16; TRBD1 aligns across 9 bases. Unmatched junction bases numbered 7, after V lost 3 bases and J lost 5 bases. Germline assignment: CDR1 KGHSY and CDR2 FQNENV. This CDR3 has 15 amino acids. The DNA of the CDR3 is TGTGCCAGCAGCCACGACGGGACAGGGAGGACTGAAGCTTTCTTT. Its protein is CASSHDGTGRTEAFF.

The V call is TRBV19, the J call TRBJ1-6, with D possibly being TRBD1 (6 bases). The CDR3 consists of 17 residues. Germline V gene data show CDR1 as LNHDA and CDR2 as SQIVND (reference sequence). The V end was cut by 5 bases, the J end by 8 bases, with 22 bases between. The DNA of the CDR3 is TGTGCCAGTAGTCCATACTGGCGGGTAGGGGGGGATTCACCCCTCCACTTT. Its translation is CASSPYWRVGGDSPLHF. The full variable domain, in which reference TRBV19 and TRBJ1-6 provide the parts outside the CDR3, is DGGITQSPKYLFRKEGQNVTLSCEQNLNHDAMYWYRQDPGQGLRLIYYSQIVNDFQKGDIAEGYSVSREKKESFPLTVTSAQKNPTAFYLCASSPYWRVGGDSPLHFGNGTRLTVT.

The chain joins TRBV6-5 to TRBJ2-5, with 7 bases identical to TRBD1. The CDR3 extends over 13 amino acids. CDR1 and CDR2 from the germline V gene are MNHEY and SVGAGI. Trimming cost V 5 bases and J 5 bases; bases outside gene matches: 5. CDR3 bases: TGTGCCAGCAGTAACCTACAGGGGGAGACCCAGTACTTC. Translation: CASSNLQGETQYF.

The CDR3 sequence is CASSVVAVAGYDTQYF. CDR3 in DNA: TGTGCCAGCAGCGTAGTCGCGGTAGCGGGGTACGATACGCAGTATTTT. V usage is TRBV9 and J usage is TRBJ2-3, with 8 bases aligning to TRBD2. The CDR3 is made up of 16 amino acids. The germline CDR1 and CDR2 sequences are SGDLS and YYNGEE. The V gene end was trimmed by 0 bases and the J gene end by 6 bases; junction bases not matched to a gene: 9.

The CDR3 region has the DNA TGCGCCAGCAGCGCTAGCGAAGGGCGGGTCAATGAGCAGTTCTTC. This gives the protein CASSASEGRVNEQFF. The chain joins TRBV4-1 to TRBJ2-1; weak D call: TRBD2 (6 bases). V was pared by 5 bases and J by 6 bases, with 17 bases between. The V gene's germline CDR1 is MGHRA and CDR2 YSYEKL. CDR3 length: 15 amino acids.

This clone occurred once. This sequence joins TRBV7-9 and TRBJ1-1, with D perhaps TRBD1 (5 bases). Trimming took 6 bases from V and 6 from J, leaving 11 bases between them. Per germline, CDR1 SEHNR and CDR2 FQNEAQ (reference sequence). The CDR3 has 12 residues. The CDR3 DNA sequence: TGTGCCAGCAGTGGTTCGACAGCTGAAGCTTTCTTT. Protein: CASSGSTAEAFF.